Listed below are T cell receptor beta chains from one sample, sequenced in a study of prognosis after radiotherapy for stage I lung cancer. TCRdb re-analysed the multiplex PCR reads in MiXCR, keeping a single row per CDR3 protein. The data contain about 28,000 distinct CDR3 sequences, less than 40% of them singletons. The sequencing here drew on PBMCs, taken before or after stereotactic body radiation therapy (not recorded which). These TCRs come from a donor aged 50 or older with non-small cell lung cancer. The conserved cysteine and the conserved F or W are not part of the CDR3 here. Fields, in order: J gene, V gene, CDR3 protein.

J: TRBJ2-7; V: TRBV5-1; CDR3: ASRTAGVGYEQY
J: TRBJ2-7; V: TRBV2; CDR3: ASSPGLATHEQY
J: TRBJ1-1; V: TRBV5-1; CDR3: AGSLSNLNTEAF
J: TRBJ2-7; V: TRBV7-8; CDR3: ASSLGSSSYEQY
J: TRBJ2-7; V: TRBV19; CDR3: ASSVRGGEQY
J: TRBJ2-1; V: TRBV20-1; CDR3: SAREARWWDNEQF
J: TRBJ2-7; V: TRBV11-2; CDR3: ASSLARVSDHEQY
J: TRBJ1-5; V: TRBV27; CDR3: ASSFGAARNQPQH
J: TRBJ2-5; V: TRBV7-2; CDR3: ASSSRDRAETQY
J: TRBJ1-2; V: TRBV27; CDR3: ASSWRGAYGYT
J: TRBJ1-1; V: TRBV7-9; CDR3: ASSLAQEGVYRWTEAF
J: TRBJ2-1; V: TRBV11-1; CDR3: ASSLGAGGPREQF
J: TRBJ1-1; V: TRBV29-1; CDR3: SVVLTNTEAF
J: TRBJ2-7; V: TRBV9; CDR3: ASSPGVFDEQY
J: TRBJ1-5; V: TRBV2; CDR3: ASSGGQQRPQH
J: TRBJ1-5; V: TRBV5-8; CDR3: ASSLVEGSQPQH
J: TRBJ1-2; V: TRBV11-3; CDR3: ASDHTGTGILAVYGYT
J: TRBJ2-3; V: TRBV6-5; CDR3: ASSYGGDTDTQY
J: TRBJ2-5; V: TRBV6-2/TRBV6-3; CDR3: ASSYPGQEETQY
J: TRBJ1-5; V: TRBV28; CDR3: ASSPPGGGQPQH
J: TRBJ2-1; V: TRBV15; CDR3: ATSRGLAGSSYNEQF
J: TRBJ2-3; V: TRBV20-1; CDR3: SAPIGGTSTDAQY